One and the same sample provided the 26 T cell receptor beta chains below, sequenced in a study of blood T cell repertoires in COVID-19. Using immunoSEQ multiplex PCR, the repertoire was profiled, and TCRdb retains in-frame clones only, with some absent. The sample shows more than 95,000 clones, 75% to 95% of them seen only once. Source material: peripheral blood. The receptor source for this set is a human donor in a cohort sampled during active COVID-19.

The chain links TRBV13 to TRBJ2-2; a possible D gene is TRBD2 (5 bases). CDR3 length: 21 amino acids. Germline CDR1 PRHDT, CDR2 FYEKMQ (reference sequence). Trimming took off 2 bases at V and 0 bases at J, with 25 bases between the two ends. The CDR3 spells CASSLYQILRATDANTGELFF. The CDR3 DNA reads TGTGCCAGCAGCTTATATCAGATACTGAGGGCCACAGACGCGAACACCGGGGAGCTGTTTTTT.

V gene TRBV29-1 combines with J gene TRBJ2-2; tentatively, D is TRBD2 (5 bases). V lost 1 base and J lost 6, with 9 bases in between. CDR3 length: 13 residues. The germline V gene encodes CDR1 SQVTM and CDR2 ANQGSEA. CDR3: CSVEGSVAGELFF. In nucleotides, the CDR3 is TGCAGCGTTGAAGGTAGCGTAGCCGGGGAGCTGTTTTTT.

This chain uses TRBV4-1 with TRBJ2-2, with 9 bases fitting TRBD1. V lost 4 bases and J lost 3; bases outside the gene matches: 3. The CDR3 has 15 residues. CDR1 is MGHRA, CDR2 YSYEKL, per germline. This CDR3 is CASSLDRGDTGELFF. The CDR3 DNA reads TGCGCCAGCAGCCTGGACAGGGGTGACACCGGGGAGCTGTTTTTT.

The table lists this clone with a count of one. The chain links TRBV30 to TRBJ1-1, with D unclear. Germline V gene data show CDR1 as GTSNPN and CDR2 as SVGIG (reference sequence). Trimming cost V 8 bases and J 3 bases, with 10 bases left between them. The CDR3 contains 11 residues. The CDR3 nucleotides read TGTGCCCTACACGGGGACACTGAAGCTTTCTTT. The encoded protein is CALHGDTEAFF.

The rearrangement joins TRBV11-2 to TRBJ2-1; D remains ambiguous. V lost 0 bases and J lost 2, with 11 bases in between. The CDR3 extends over 16 amino acids. Germline CDR1 is SGHAT and CDR2 is FQNNGV. The CDR3 reads CASSLDSRTAYNEQFF. CDR3 DNA: TGTGCCAGCAGCTTAGATTCTCGAACGGCCTACAATGAGCAGTTCTTC.

The chain joins TRBV7-9 to TRBJ1-6; D unresolved. The CDR3 length is 14 residues. CDR1 is SEHNR, CDR2 FQNEAQ, per germline (reference sequence). V was cut by 3 bases and J by 6 bases, with 9 bases left in between. The DNA for the CDR3 is TGTGCCAGCAGCTTGGCGGGGTCTAATTCACCCCTCCACTTT. It translates to CASSLAGSNSPLHF. The full variable domain, with the rest looked up from reference TRBV7-9 and TRBJ1-6, is DTGVSQNPRHKITKRGQNVTFRCDPISEHNRLYWYRQTLGQGPEFLTYFQNEAQLEKSRLLSDRFSAERPKGSFSTLEIQRTEQGDSAMYLCASSLAGSNSPLHFGNGTRLTVT.

The chain joins TRBV12-3 or TRBV12-4 to TRBJ2-7, with D unclear. With 6 bases removed from V and 3 bases from J, the gap between germline ends came to 12 bases. The CDR3 spans 13 residues. DNA of the CDR3: TGTGCCAGCAGCCCCTTAGTTGGCTACGAGCAGTACTTC. Its protein is CASSPLVGYEQYF.

The chain recombines TRBV5-1 with TRBJ1-4; D is ambiguous. CDR3 length: 15 residues. V lost 0 bases and J lost 4, with 10 bases in between. Germline V gene data show CDR1 as SGHRS and CDR2 as YFSETQ. The CDR3 is CASSLVLRGNEKLFF. CDR3 nucleotides: TGCGCCAGCAGCTTGGTCTTGAGAGGTAATGAAAAACTGTTTTTT.

The chain combines TRBV6-5 with TRBJ2-1; TRBD1 matches at 7 bases. V gave up 4 bases and J gave up 9 bases; unmatched junction bases: 12. The CDR3 sequence is 15 residues long. Germline CDR1 MNHEY, CDR2 SVGAGI. The CDR3 loop reads CASSSPGQLEIEQFF. As DNA, the CDR3 is TGTGCCAGCAGTTCGCCGGGACAGTTGGAGATTGAGCAGTTCTTC.

The J gene is TRBJ1-3, the V gene TRBV19; no clear D gene. Per the germline V gene, CDR1 is LNHDA and CDR2 is SQIVND (reference sequence). The CDR3 has 15 residues. The V end lost 5 bases, the J end lost 6 bases, and 17 bases lay between the germline ends. CDR3 loop: CASSLPGTGENTIYF. The CDR3 DNA is TGTGCCAGTAGTTTACCGGGAACTGGGGAAAACACCATATATTTT.

Only one count was recorded for this clone. The CDR3 nucleotides read TGTGCCAGCAGGGGGGAGGGTACTAGCAATCAGCCCCAGCATTTT. Translation gives CASRGEGTSNQPQHF. The genes are TRBV28 and TRBJ1-5, with D tentatively TRBD1 (5 bases). Germline V gene lookup returns CDR1 MDHEN and CDR2 SYDVKM. The V end was cut by 6 bases, the J end by 0 bases, with 12 bases between. This CDR3 has 15 residues.

The rearrangement links TRBV19 to TRBJ2-3, with D possibly matching TRBD1 (5 bases). Trimming took off 3 bases at V and 4 bases at J, with 14 bases between the two ends. The CDR3 length is 15 residues. Looked up from germline, CDR1 is LNHDA and CDR2 is SQIVND (reference sequence). The chain's CDR3 is CASSIGAGGADTQYF. The CDR3 DNA sequence: TGTGCCAGTAGTATTGGGGCAGGTGGTGCAGATACGCAGTATTTT.

The rearrangement joins TRBV19 to TRBJ2-1; maybe TRBD1 (5 bases). V was shortened by 7 bases and J by 7 bases, with 11 bases between the two germline ends. The CDR3 covers 12 residues. CDR1 LNHDA and CDR2 SQIVND come from the germline V gene (reference sequence). The CDR3 loop reads CASISGRNEQFF. CDR3 DNA sequence: TGTGCCAGTATTTCAGGGCGGAATGAGCAGTTCTTC. Drawing the rest from reference TRBV19 and TRBJ2-1, the complete variable domain is DGGITQSPKYLFRKEGQNVTLSCEQNLNHDAMYWYRQDPGQGLRLIYYSQIVNDFQKGDIAEGYSVSREKKESFPLTVTSAQKNPTAFYLCASISGRNEQFFGPGTRLTVL.

The chain carries TRBV28 and TRBJ2-3; TRBD2 matches 12 bases. CDR3 length: 15 amino acids. CDR1 is MDHEN and CDR2 is SYDVKM in the germline V gene. V shed 4 bases, J shed 5 bases, and the junction held 4 bases outside the gene matches. Here the CDR3 reads CASSWGTSGLDTQYF. Here the CDR3 DNA reads TGTGCCAGCAGTTGGGGGACTAGCGGGTTAGATACGCAGTATTTT.

V is TRBV5-1 and J is TRBJ1-2, with 9 bases that match TRBD1. Germline values: CDR1 SGHRS, CDR2 YFSETQ. The ends lost 0 bases at V and 6 bases at J; junction bases unmatched: 9. CDR3 length: 16 amino acids. The CDR3 reads CASSLGLGQGVDGYTF. The CDR3 region has the DNA TGCGCCAGCAGCTTGGGATTGGGACAGGGTGTCGATGGCTACACCTTC.

The chain joins TRBV6-5 to TRBJ1-2; the D is unclear. CDR1 is MNHEY, CDR2 SVGAGI, per germline. The CDR3 spans 14 residues. V was pared by 6 bases and J by 0 bases, with 11 bases between. The DNA of the CDR3 is TGTGCCAGCAGCAGAATGGGCTCTAACTATGGCTACACCTTC. This translates into CASSRMGSNYGYTF.

The chain couples TRBV6-2 or TRBV6-3 to TRBJ2-6; D is ambiguous. The length of the CDR3 is 15 residues. Germline CDR1 is MNHEY and CDR2 is SVGEGT. V was trimmed by 4 bases and J by 3 bases, leaving 10 bases between them. DNA for the CDR3: TGTGCCAGCAGTTCCACAGTCAGTGGGGCCAACGTCCTGACTTTC. Translation: CASSSTVSGANVLTF.

This chain uses TRBV2 with TRBJ2-3; D gene uncertain. Trimming removed 6 bases from V and 6 bases from J, with 7 bases in between. CDR1 is SNHLY and CDR2 is FYNNEI in the germline V gene. The CDR3 sequence is 11 residues long. The CDR3 protein is CASRMGDTQYF. The CDR3 DNA follows: TGTGCCAGCAGGATGGGCGATACGCAGTATTTT.

V is TRBV6-5 and J is TRBJ1-5; 12 nucleotides align to TRBD1. The CDR3 sequence is 14 residues long. CDR1 is MNHEY, CDR2 SVGAGI, per germline. V was pared by 6 bases and J by 7 bases, with 4 bases of the junction left unmatched. The CDR3 DNA reads TGTGCCAGCAGGGGACAGGGGGCATGGCAGCCCCAGCATTTT. It codes for CASRGQGAWQPQHF.

The chain couples TRBV6-5 to TRBJ2-7, with a possible D match to TRBD1 (6 bases). This CDR3 is built from 14 residues. Germline V lookup: CDR1 MNHEY, CDR2 SVGAGI. The ends were cut back, 2 bases at V and 5 bases at J, with 13 bases in the middle. CDR3 region: CASSYNQGPNEQYF. The CDR3 DNA is TGTGCCAGCAGTTACAACCAGGGGCCCAACGAGCAGTACTTC.

The table lists this clone with many counts. The chain carries TRBV5-6 and TRBJ2-7; D not resolved. This CDR3 is built from 13 residues. V lost 3 bases to trimming and J lost 0 bases, with 7 bases between them. CDR1 and CDR2 (germline): SGHDT, YYEEEE. The CDR3 bases are TGTGCCAGCAGCTCTTTAAACTCCTACGAGCAGTACTTC. The encoded protein is CASSSLNSYEQYF.

The rearrangement uses TRBV10-1 and TRBJ2-1; TRBD2 might be the D (5 bases). The CDR3 is 14 residues long. Trimming removed 2 bases at V and 9 bases at J, with 14 bases between. The germline gives CDR1 WNHNN, CDR2 SYGVQD (reference sequence). The CDR3 bases are TGCGCCAGCAGTGAGGCGGAGGTGGCAGGTGAGCAGTTCTTC. Its protein product is CASSEAEVAGEQFF.

The chain couples TRBV2 to TRBJ2-1; 11 bases match TRBD2. The CDR3 extends over 15 amino acids. Germline CDR1 and CDR2: SNHLY and FYNNEI. Trimming removed 5 bases from V and 4 bases from J; junction bases left unmatched: 4. CDR3 amino acids: CASSPGLAVYNEQFF. The CDR3 DNA reads as TGTGCCAGCAGTCCGGGACTAGCGGTTTACAATGAGCAGTTCTTC.

V usage is TRBV5-6 and J usage is TRBJ1-1; possible D gene TRBD1, 5 bases. CDR1 SGHDT and CDR2 YYEEEE come from the germline V gene. The CDR3 loop spans 16 amino acids. Trimming left V 0 bases short and J 2 bases short, with 14 bases between. The CDR3 sequence: CASSLEGGTVNTEAFF. The CDR3 nucleotides are TGTGCCAGCAGCTTGGAGGGAGGGACGGTAAACACTGAAGCTTTCTTT.

The chain carries TRBV4-1 and TRBJ2-7; D not certain. The CDR3 has 15 residues. V lost 0 bases, J lost 6 bases, and 15 bases lay in between. Germline V CDR1 and CDR2: MGHRA, YSYEKL. The DNA of the CDR3 is TGCGCCAGCAGCCAAGACCCCACCAGTTTGGTCGAGCAGTACTTC. Amino acids: CASSQDPTSLVEQYF.

The CDR3 DNA sequence: TGTGCCAGCAGCGCAGACCTTACAGGGCTCGAGGCAAAACTGTTTTTT. Translating gives CASSADLTGLEAKLFF. The chain links TRBV9 to TRBJ1-4; tentatively, D is TRBD1 (6 bases). The germline V gene has CDR1 SGDLS and CDR2 YYNGEE. The CDR3 is made up of 16 amino acids. V lost 3 bases and J lost 10, with 22 bases in between. The full variable domain, its missing parts supplied by reference TRBV9 and TRBJ1-4, is DSGVTQTPKHLITATGQRVTLRCSPRSGDLSVYWYQQSLDQGLQFLIQYYNGEERAKGNILERFSAQQFPDLHSELNLSSLELGDSALYFCASSADLTGLEAKLFFGSGTQLSVL.